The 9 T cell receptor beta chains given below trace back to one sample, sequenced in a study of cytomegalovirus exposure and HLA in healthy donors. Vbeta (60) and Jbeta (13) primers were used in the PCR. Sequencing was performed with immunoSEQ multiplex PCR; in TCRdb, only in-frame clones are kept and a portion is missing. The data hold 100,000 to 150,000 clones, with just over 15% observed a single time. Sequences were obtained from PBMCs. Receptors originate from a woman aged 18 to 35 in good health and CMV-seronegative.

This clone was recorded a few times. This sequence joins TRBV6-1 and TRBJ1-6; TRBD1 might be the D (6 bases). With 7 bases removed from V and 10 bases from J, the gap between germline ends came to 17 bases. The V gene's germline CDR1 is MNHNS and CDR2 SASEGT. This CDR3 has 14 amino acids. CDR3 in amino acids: CASTPTGQRSPLHF. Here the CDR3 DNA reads TGTGCCAGCACCCCCACAGGGCAGCGATCACCCCTCCACTTT.

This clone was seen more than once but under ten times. CDR3 amino acids: CAISSTGGLNEKLFF. CDR3 sequence (DNA): TGTGCCATCAGCTCCACGGGGGGGCTTAATGAAAAACTGTTTTTT. The genes are TRBV10-3 and TRBJ1-4, with D possibly TRBD1 on 6 matching bases. The germline gives CDR1 ENHRY, CDR2 SYGVKD. This CDR3 is 15 amino acids long. With 6 bases removed from V and 4 bases from J, the gap between germline ends came to 15 bases.

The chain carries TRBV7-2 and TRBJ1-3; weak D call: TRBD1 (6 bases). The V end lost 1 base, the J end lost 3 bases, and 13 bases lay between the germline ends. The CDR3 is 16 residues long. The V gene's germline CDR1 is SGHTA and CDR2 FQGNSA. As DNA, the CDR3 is TGTGCCAGCAGCTTAGTGGGTACAGGGCGTGGAAACACCATATATTTT. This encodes CASSLVGTGRGNTIYF.

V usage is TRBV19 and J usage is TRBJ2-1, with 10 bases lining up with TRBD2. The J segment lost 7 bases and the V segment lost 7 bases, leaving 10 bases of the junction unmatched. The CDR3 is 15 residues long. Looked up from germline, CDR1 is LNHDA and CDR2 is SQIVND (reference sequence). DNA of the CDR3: TGTGCCAGTACCCGAGCGGGAGGGCGTTGGAATGAGCAGTTCTTC. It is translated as CASTRAGGRWNEQFF.

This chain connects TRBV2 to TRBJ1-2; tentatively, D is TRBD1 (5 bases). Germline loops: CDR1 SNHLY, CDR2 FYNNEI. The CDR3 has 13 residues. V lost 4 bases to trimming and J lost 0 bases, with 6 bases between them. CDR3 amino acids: CASSGQPNYGYTF. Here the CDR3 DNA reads TGTGCCAGCAGTGGACAGCCTAACTATGGCTACACCTTC.

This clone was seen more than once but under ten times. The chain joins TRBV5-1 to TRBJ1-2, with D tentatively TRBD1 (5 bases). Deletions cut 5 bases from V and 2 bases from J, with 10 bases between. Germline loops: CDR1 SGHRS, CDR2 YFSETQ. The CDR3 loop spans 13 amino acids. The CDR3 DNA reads TGCGCCAGCAGGCGGGACGAAAACTATGGCTACACCTTC. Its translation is CASRRDENYGYTF.

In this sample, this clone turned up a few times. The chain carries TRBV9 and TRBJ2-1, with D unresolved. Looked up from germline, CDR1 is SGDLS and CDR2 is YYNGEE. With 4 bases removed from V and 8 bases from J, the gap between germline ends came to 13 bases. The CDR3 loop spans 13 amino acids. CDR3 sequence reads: CASSRKPGDEQFF. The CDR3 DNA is TGTGCCAGCAGCCGCAAGCCCGGTGATGAGCAGTTCTTC.

CDR3 coding DNA: TGCGCCAGCAGTTCCTTCGTAGGGGGCGGGATAGAGACCCAGTACTTC. Translating it yields CASSSFVGGGIETQYF. V usage is TRBV10-2 and J usage is TRBJ2-5; tentatively, D is TRBD1 (7 bases). Per germline, CDR1 WSHSY and CDR2 SAAADI. The CDR3 spans 16 residues. Trimming left V 5 bases short and J 4 bases short, with 20 bases between.

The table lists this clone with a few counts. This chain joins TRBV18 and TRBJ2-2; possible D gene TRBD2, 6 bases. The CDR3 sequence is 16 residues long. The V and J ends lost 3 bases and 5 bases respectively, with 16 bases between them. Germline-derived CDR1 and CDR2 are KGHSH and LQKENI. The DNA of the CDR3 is TGTGCCAGCTCACCTCGGCGGGGTATCGGGACCGGGGAGCTGTTTTTT. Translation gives CASSPRRGIGTGELFF. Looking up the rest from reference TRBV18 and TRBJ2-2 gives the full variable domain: NAGVMQNPRHLVRRRGQEARLRCSPMKGHSHVYWYRQLPEEGLKFMVYLQKENIIDESGMPKERFSAEFPKEGPSILRIQQVVRGDSAAYFCASSPRRGIGTGELFFGEGSRLTVL.